The rows below give T cell receptor beta chains drawn from one sample of a study of cytomegalovirus exposure and HLA in healthy donors. Profiled with immunoSEQ multiplex PCR; TCRdb holds only in-frame clones, not every one. The sample yields roughly 120,000 clones, about 91% seen once. What was sequenced was PBMCs. Receptor source: a young man in good health and CMV-seronegative. Each CDR3 is given with its conserved first and last residue. D genes are given only for firm matches. Not all rows give a size; the values are once, few, many and, for expanded clones, a class.

J,V,size,D,CDR3,DNA
TRBJ2-7,TRBV19,few,TRBD2,CATRLAGLDEQYF,TGTGCCACCCGTCTAGCGGGGCTGGACGAGCAGTACTTC
TRBJ2-1,TRBV5-1,.,.,CASSAHRGTEQFF,TGCGCCAGCAGCGCGCACCGGGGTACCGAGCAGTTCTTC
TRBJ2-1,TRBV5-1,.,TRBD2,CASSLDSGGAFEQFF,TGCGCCAGCAGCTTGGACAGCGGGGGGGCGTTTGAGCAGTTCTTC
TRBJ1-1,TRBV28,.,.,CASSGQMNTEAFF,TGTGCCAGCAGTGGACAGATGAACACTGAAGCTTTCTTT
TRBJ1-4,TRBV25-1,.,.,CASSVLSTRRNEKLFF,TGTGCCAGCAGTGTTCTTTCAACCCGTCGGAATGAAAAACTGTTTTTT
TRBJ1-4,TRBV27,once,.,CASSLTQGPPGKLFF,TGTGCCAGCAGTCTAACACAGGGCCCCCCAGGAAAACTGTTTTTT
TRBJ2-7,TRBV2,few,.,CASSRQGQGDEQYF,TGTGCCAGCAGTCGGCAGGGACAAGGTGACGAGCAGTACTTC
TRBJ1-4,TRBV30,once,.,CAWGRDSGANEKLFF,TGTGCCTGGGGCCGGGACTCAGGAGCTAATGAAAAACTGTTTTTT
TRBJ1-1,TRBV29-1,.,TRBD1,CSVQGITEAFF,TGCAGCGTACAGGGGATCACTGAAGCTTTCTTT
TRBJ2-1,TRBV15,.,TRBD1,CATSREQGAGEQFF,TGTGCCACCAGCAGAGAACAGGGGGCCGGTGAGCAGTTCTTC
TRBJ1-5,TRBV30,.,TRBD1,CACAIQTGRNQPQHF,TGTGCCTGCGCGATTCAGACAGGGCGCAATCAGCCCCAGCATTTT
TRBJ2-3,TRBV10-1,.,TRBD2,CASSESGLAVSTDTQYF,TGCGCCAGCAGTGAGTCGGGGCTAGCGGTTAGCACAGATACGCAGTATTTT
TRBJ1-2,TRBV28,.,.,CASSYGPTGYTF,TGTGCCAGCAGTTATGGGCCAACTGGCTACACCTTC
TRBJ2-5,TRBV10-2,.,.,CASSESPYRQPRETQYF,TGCGCCAGCAGTGAGTCGCCGTATAGACAACCCAGGGAGACCCAGTACTTC
TRBJ1-5,TRBV18,.,.,CASSPGQNQPQHF,TGTGCCAGCTCACCAGGACAGAATCAGCCCCAGCATTTT
TRBJ2-7,TRBV4-3,.,.,CASSQSVGEYEQYF,TGCGCCAGCAGCCAAAGTGTAGGGGAATACGAGCAGTACTTC
TRBJ1-1,TRBV15,.,.,CATSRQLLGHNTEAFF,TGTGCCACCAGCAGACAACTCCTAGGACATAATACTGAAGCTTTCTTT
TRBJ2-7,TRBV19,.,TRBD2,CASRLAGGPDEQYF,TGTGCCAGTCGACTAGCGGGAGGGCCCGACGAGCAGTACTTC
TRBJ1-5,TRBV7-2,.,.,CASSPVNQPQHF,TGTGCCAGCAGCCCGGTTAATCAGCCCCAGCATTTT
TRBJ2-7,TRBV4-2,.,.,CASSQELEGVGEQYF,TGTGCCAGCAGCCAAGAGTTGGAGGGAGTGGGCGAGCAGTACTTC
TRBJ2-2,TRBV6-6,.,.,CASKGGIDTGELFF,TGTGCCAGCAAAGGGGGTATCGACACCGGGGAGCTGTTTTTT
TRBJ1-2,TRBV9,few,.,CASSAGGYGYTF,TGTGCCAGCAGCGCGGGGGGTTATGGCTACACCTTC
TRBJ2-2,TRBV4-1,.,TRBD1,CASSLGLNRGTGELFF,TGCGCCAGCAGCCTAGGCCTCAACAGGGGGACCGGGGAGCTGTTTTTT
TRBJ1-1,TRBV5-1,.,.,CASSVGQPNTEAFF,TGCGCCAGCAGCGTCGGACAGCCGAACACTGAAGCTTTCTTT
TRBJ1-3,TRBV28,.,.,CASSAIAGSGGGNTIYF,TGTGCCAGCAGTGCTATAGCCGGATCGGGGGGCGGAAACACCATATATTTT
TRBJ1-2,TRBV30,.,.,CAWTRQGNYGYTF,TGTGCCTGGACAAGGCAGGGAAACTATGGCTACACCTTC
TRBJ1-5,TRBV19,.,.,CASGGGQPQHF,TGTGCCAGCGGAGGCGGACAGCCCCAGCATTTT
TRBJ2-7,TRBV2,.,.,CASSVGGYEQYF,TGTGCCAGCAGTGTAGGAGGGTACGAGCAGTACTTC
TRBJ2-3,TRBV11-2,.,.,CASSYRESFTDTQYF,TGTGCCAGCAGCTACAGGGAAAGTTTCACAGATACGCAGTATTTT
TRBJ2-3,TRBV11-2,once,TRBD2,CASSSAGGSSTDTQYF,TGTGCCAGCAGCTCAGCGGGCGGGAGTAGCACAGATACGCAGTATTTT
TRBJ2-7,TRBV5-1,.,.,CASSFDPTRRSYEQYF,TGCGCCAGCAGCTTCGATCCGACGAGGAGGTCCTACGAGCAGTACTTC
TRBJ2-1,TRBV7-7,.,.,CASSRDRSALVF,TGTGCCAGCAGCCGAGACAGGAGTGCCCTGGTCTTC
TRBJ1-1,TRBV4-3,.,.,CASSVQALNTEAFF,TGCGCCAGCAGCGTACAGGCCTTGAACACTGAAGCTTTCTTT
TRBJ1-1,TRBV18,.,.,CASSPMRTEAFF,TGTGCCAGCTCACCTATGAGGACTGAAGCTTTCTTT
TRBJ2-7,TRBV18,.,TRBD2,CASSSGGVPYEQYF,TGTGCCAGCTCATCCGGGGGGGTCCCCTACGAGCAGTACTTC
TRBJ2-1,TRBV5-1,.,TRBD1,CASSLPGTDYNEQFF,TGCGCCAGCAGCTTACCCGGGACAGACTACAATGAGCAGTTCTTC
TRBJ1-1,TRBV28,.,TRBD1,CASSSGQGLIMNTEAFF,TGTGCCAGCAGTTCGGGACAGGGGCTGATCATGAACACTGAAGCTTTCTTT
TRBJ2-7,TRBV5-6,once,.,CASSLAVREQYF,TGTGCCAGCAGCTTGGCGGTTCGCGAGCAGTACTTC
TRBJ1-2,TRBV28,.,TRBD1,CASNRDRRYGYTF,TGTGCCAGCAATCGGGACAGACGATATGGCTACACCTTC
TRBJ2-7,TRBV6-5,.,TRBD1,CASSWDRGSNEQYF,TGTGCCAGCAGTTGGGACAGGGGTTCCAACGAGCAGTACTTC
TRBJ1-6,TRBV28,.,TRBD1,CASERDRGRGSPLHF,TGTGCCAGCGAAAGGGACAGGGGGCGCGGTTCACCCCTCCACTTT
TRBJ2-7,TRBV7-6,few,.,CASSMDFYDYEQYF,TGTGCCAGCAGCATGGACTTCTATGACTACGAGCAGTACTTC
TRBJ1-4,TRBV7-9,.,TRBD1,CASSLGGTGTEKLFF,TGTGCCAGCAGCTTAGGGGGGACAGGGACTGAAAAACTGTTTTTT
TRBJ2-2,TRBV30,.,.,CAWSGGAGELFF,TGTGCCTGGAGTGGGGGGGCCGGGGAGCTGTTTTTT
TRBJ2-7,TRBV25-1,.,.,CASSEGQHYEQYF,TGTGCCAGCAGTGAAGGACAGCACTACGAGCAGTACTTC
TRBJ1-1,TRBV27,.,TRBD1,CASSGKQGASTEAFF,TGTGCCAGCAGTGGAAAGCAGGGGGCAAGCACTGAAGCTTTCTTT
TRBJ1-1,TRBV28,.,.,CASSPTELGTEAFF,TGTGCCAGCAGTCCGACAGAGTTGGGCACTGAAGCTTTCTTT
TRBJ2-5,TRBV27,.,TRBD2,CASSRTPRPGLAGGETQYF,TGTGCCAGCAGCCGAACTCCCCGGCCCGGACTAGCGGGAGGTGAGACCCAGTACTTC
TRBJ2-7,TRBV27,.,TRBD2,CASSSGLAGAFYEQYF,TGTGCCAGCAGTTCGGGACTAGCGGGCGCCTTCTACGAGCAGTACTTC
TRBJ2-7,TRBV18,.,.,CASSPGGEQYF,TGTGCCAGCTCACCCGGGGGTGAGCAGTACTTC
TRBJ2-5,TRBV5-5,.,.,CASSGQFLTQYF,TGTGCCAGCAGCGGACAGTTCCTGACCCAGTACTTC
TRBJ1-1,TRBV30,once,TRBD1,CAVTITGGEDEAFF,TGTGCCGTCACCATTACAGGGGGCGAGGATGAAGCTTTCTTT
TRBJ2-3,TRBV30,.,.,CAGAWRGRTDTQYF,TGTGCCGGGGCTTGGCGGGGGCGTACAGATACGCAGTATTTT
TRBJ1-1,TRBV7-9,once,.,CASSLQALEAFF,TGTGCCAGCAGCTTACAGGCGCTTGAAGCTTTCTTT